One sample yielded the 29 T cell receptor beta chains listed below, sequenced in a study of T cells after yellow fever vaccination. TCRdb redid the calling of the 5' RACE reads with MiXCR, one entry per CDR3 protein. The repertoire holds about 260,000 distinct CDR3 sequences, 10% to 15% seen once, with less than 0.55% in the top ten. Sequenced material: CD4+ T cells sorted from PBMCs, taken 45 days after the yellow fever booster vaccination. The receptors stem from a man aged 30-40 years who received the YFV17D yellow fever vaccine.

The chain combines TRBV12-3 or TRBV12-4 with TRBJ2-3, with TRBD1 as a possible D gene (6 bases). The CDR3 consists of 13 residues. V was clipped by 8 bases and J by 4 bases, with 13 bases between them. CDR3 residues: CASGPGQSDTQYF. CDR3 coding DNA: TGTGCCAGCGGACCCGGACAGTCAGATACGCAGTATTTT.

This chain uses TRBV7-2 with TRBJ2-3, with D uncertain. The CDR3 is 16 amino acids. CDR1 and CDR2 from the germline V gene are SGHTA and FQGNSA. The V and J ends lost 5 bases and 1 base respectively, with 16 bases between them. In nucleotides, the CDR3 is TGTGCCAGCAGCCCCACGGCGGTCTACGGCACAGATACGCAGTATTTT. This translates into CASSPTAVYGTDTQYF.

This clonotype was picked up a small number of times. This chain uses TRBV29-1 with TRBJ2-3, with 13 bases fitting TRBD2. The J segment lost 2 bases and the V segment lost 2 bases, leaving 10 bases of the junction unmatched. The germline V gene encodes CDR1 SQVTM and CDR2 ANQGSEA. The CDR3 spans 18 residues. The DNA for the CDR3 is TGCAGCGTTGAACGAGGACTAGCGGGGGCCCGGTTCACAGATACGCAGTATTTT. As protein: CSVERGLAGARFTDTQYF.

The chain joins TRBV30 to TRBJ1-1, with a possible D match to TRBD1 (5 bases). V lost 4 bases, J lost 5 bases, and 14 bases lay in between. CDR3 length: 13 amino acids. Germline CDR1 GTSNPN, CDR2 SVGIG (reference sequence). CDR3 nucleotides: TGTGCCTGGAACGGGGGGAAAAGGACTGAAGCTTTCTTT. This sequence encodes CAWNGGKRTEAFF.

The J gene is TRBJ1-3, the V gene TRBV7-2; 8 positions match TRBD1. Germline CDR1 SGHTA, CDR2 FQGNSA. J gave up 0 bases and V 5 bases, and 9 bases lay outside the gene matches. This CDR3 is 17 amino acids long. The CDR3 nucleotides are TGTGCCAGCAGCCCGCCGACAGGGGCAAGCTCTGGAAACACCATATATTTT. This sequence encodes CASSPPTGASSGNTIYF. Based on the CDR3 plus reference TRBV7-2 and TRBJ1-3, the full variable domain is GAGVSQSPSNKVTEKGKDVELRCDPISGHTALYWYRQSLGQGLEFLIYFQGNSAPDKSGLPSDRFSAERTGGSVSTLTIQRTQQEDSAVYLCASSPPTGASSGNTIYFGEGSWLTVV.

The chain links TRBV29-1 to TRBJ2-1; 7 bases match TRBD2. Germline trimming cut 5 bases from V and 8 bases from J; bases unmatched to any gene: 12. CDR3 length: 14 residues. Germline V gene lookup returns CDR1 SQVTM and CDR2 ANQGSEA. The DNA for the CDR3 is TGCAGCGTTATGGTAGAGGGAGGGAACTATGAGCAGTTCTTC. This translates into CSVMVEGGNYEQFF.

This clonotype was picked up a small number of times. The chain joins TRBV2 to TRBJ2-3; no clear D. With 6 bases removed from V and 3 bases from J, the gap between germline ends came to 13 bases. Per the germline V gene, CDR1 is SNHLY and CDR2 is FYNNEI. The CDR3 contains 14 residues. CDR3 nucleotides: TGTGCCAGCAGACGGGTAGGACCGACAGATACGCAGTATTTT. It is translated as CASRRVGPTDTQYF.

This clonotype has more than one count but fewer than ten. The chain recombines TRBV29-1 with TRBJ1-1, with D hard to call. There are 10 residues in the CDR3. The germline V gene encodes CDR1 SQVTM and CDR2 ANQGSEA. Trimming stripped 7 bases from V and 5 bases from J, with 8 bases between. The CDR3: CSAGITEAFF. The CDR3 region has the DNA TGCAGCGCTGGGATTACTGAAGCTTTCTTT.

The table lists this clonotype with a few counts. This sequence joins TRBV20-1 and TRBJ2-2, with D perhaps matching TRBD1 (5 bases). The germline CDR1 and CDR2 sequences are DFQATT and SNEGSKA (reference sequence). Trimming stripped 2 bases from V and 5 bases from J, with 9 bases between. The CDR3 runs to 13 residues. This CDR3 is CSARQGSTGELFF. The CDR3 DNA follows: TGCAGTGCTAGACAGGGCTCGACCGGGGAGCTGTTTTTT.

The gene calls are TRBV15 and TRBJ2-7, with 7 bases identical to TRBD1. In germline, CDR1 is LNHNV, CDR2 YYDKDF (reference sequence). The V gene end was trimmed by 1 base and the J gene end by 5 bases; junction bases not matched to a gene: 8. The CDR3 extends over 15 amino acids. CDR3: CATSRGSRGLDEQYF. CDR3 DNA sequence: TGTGCCACCAGCAGAGGTAGTAGGGGGCTGGACGAGCAGTACTTC.

The rearrangement links TRBV15 to TRBJ2-1, with TRBD2 matching 8 bases. The V segment lost 1 base and the J segment 10 bases; nucleotides outside the gene matches: 6. Germline CDR1 reads LNHNV; CDR2 reads YYDKDF (reference sequence). The CDR3 is 14 amino acids. As DNA, the CDR3 is TGTGCCACCAGCAGAGTGGCGGGAGGACGCGAGCAGTTCTTC. This encodes CATSRVAGGREQFF.

The chain couples TRBV6-1 to TRBJ1-2, with D perhaps TRBD1 (6 bases). CDR1 is MNHNS and CDR2 is SASEGT in the germline V gene. This CDR3 is 14 amino acids long. Trimming stripped 1 base from V and 8 bases from J, with 14 bases between. The CDR3 loop is CASSEGGRGLGYTF. The DNA of the CDR3 is TGTGCCAGCAGTGAAGGGGGTCGGGGGCTCGGCTACACCTTC.

The V and J genes are TRBV5-5 and TRBJ2-2, with 16 bases lining up with TRBD2. After removal of 4 bases from V and 6 bases from J, the junction contained 6 bases not matched to a gene. CDR1 is SGHKS, CDR2 YYEKEE, per germline (reference sequence). This CDR3 comprises 17 residues. The CDR3 DNA reads as TGTGCCAGCAGCCTGGGACTAGCGGGAGGGCTCGCCGGGGAGCTGTTTTTT. Residues: CASSLGLAGGLAGELFF.

The chain is built from TRBV5-1 and TRBJ2-7, with D tentatively TRBD1 or TRBD2 (5 bases each). The CDR3 is 15 amino acids. Germline loops: CDR1 SGHRS, CDR2 YFSETQ. Trimming removed 1 base from V and 3 bases from J, with 14 bases in between. The CDR3 spells CASSLPRDGSYEQYF. DNA of the CDR3: TGCGCCAGCAGCTTGCCCCGGGACGGTAGCTACGAGCAGTACTTC. Filled out from reference TRBV5-1 and TRBJ2-7, the complete variable domain reads KAGVTQTPRYLIKTRGQQVTLSCSPISGHRSVSWYQQTPGQGLQFLFEYFSETQRNKGNFPGRFSGRQFSNSRSEMNVSTLELGDSALYLCASSLPRDGSYEQYFGPGTRLTVT.

The DNA for the CDR3 is TGCAGTGCTCGGCAGGACGGCTACGAGCAGTACTTC. Protein: CSARQDGYEQYF. The chain combines TRBV20-1 with TRBJ2-7; no definite D call. The length of the CDR3 is 12 residues. Trimming shortened V by 5 bases and J by 3 bases, and 11 bases separated the two germline ends. Per the germline V gene, CDR1 is DFQATT and CDR2 is SNEGSKA (reference sequence).

As for this clonotype: This may be a read error, as it is one base from a much larger clone. V and J are TRBV20-1 and TRBJ2-1; no clear D. V was shortened by 5 bases and J by 6 bases, with 17 bases between the two germline ends. CDR3 length: 14 residues. The V gene's germline CDR1 is DFQATT and CDR2 SNEGSKA (reference sequence). The CDR3 protein is CSALMSASFNEQFF. In DNA form, the CDR3 reads TGCAGTGCTTTGATGTCAGCGAGCTTCAATGAGCAGTTCTTC.

This clonotype was counted ten times or more. J is TRBJ2-1 and V is TRBV12-3 or TRBV12-4, with TRBD2 matching 11 bases. Trimming at V came to 5 bases and at J to 9 bases, leaving 9 bases not matched to a gene. The CDR3 has 15 amino acids. The CDR3 DNA follows: TGTGCCAGCAGTCTACTAGCGGGAGCCGAGATTGAGCAGTTCTTC. It translates to CASSLLAGAEIEQFF.

The CDR3 loop reads CASSHGQGGEQPQHF. CDR3 DNA sequence: TGTGCCAGCAGTCACGGACAGGGGGGTGAACAGCCCCAGCATTTT. The chain employs TRBV12-3 or TRBV12-4 and TRBJ1-5, with 10 bases lining up with TRBD1. The junction had 8 bases not matched to a gene; V was cut back by 5 bases and J by 7 bases. The CDR3 covers 15 residues.

J is TRBJ2-6 and V is TRBV29-1, with D hard to call. The germline gives CDR1 SQVTM, CDR2 ANQGSEA. V was cut by 1 base and J by 2 bases, with 3 bases left in between. The CDR3 is 13 residues long. CDR3 in DNA: TGCAGCGTTGAAGTCACTGGGGCCAACGTCCTGACTTTC. Its translation: CSVEVTGANVLTF.

This clonotype was picked up a small number of times. The rearrangement joins TRBV20-1 to TRBJ2-5; no clear D gene. Trimming removed 6 bases from V and 0 bases from J, with 14 bases in between. CDR1 DFQATT and CDR2 SNEGSKA come from the germline V gene (reference sequence). CDR3 length: 14 amino acids. CDR3 coding DNA: TGCAGTGCCCTGACCCGACGGAACCAAGAGACCCAGTACTTC. It translates to CSALTRRNQETQYF.

This clonotype was detected a few times. The V and J genes are TRBV4-3 and TRBJ1-2; tentative D call: TRBD1 (5 bases). Per germline, CDR1 LGHNA and CDR2 YSLEER. Deletions cut 0 bases from V and 4 bases from J, with 9 bases between. The CDR3 runs 14 residues. CDR3 sequence (DNA): TGCGCCAGCAGCCAAGACAAGGGGACCTATGGCTACACCTTC. It specifies CASSQDKGTYGYTF.

The chain employs TRBV2 and TRBJ2-5; D might be TRBD2 (6 bases). CDR3 length: 13 residues. Germline V lookup: CDR1 SNHLY, CDR2 FYNNEI. V gave up 6 bases and J gave up 4 bases, with 12 bases separating them. CDR3 nucleotides: TGTGCCAGCAGAGCCGGGACTTTAGAGACCCAGTACTTC. Protein: CASRAGTLETQYF. The whole variable domain, filled in from reference TRBV2 and TRBJ2-5, reads EPEVTQTPSHQVTQMGQEVILRCVPISNHLYFYWYRQILGQKVEFLVSFYNNEISEKSEIFDDQFSVERPDGSNFTLKIRSTKLEDSAMYFCASRAGTLETQYFGPGTRLLVL.

This clonotype was observed a few times. V and J are TRBV24-1 and TRBJ2-3; 11 positions match TRBD2. V dropped 2 bases and J dropped 2; count of bases not matched to a gene: 5. Germline CDR1 is KGHDR and CDR2 is SFDVKD. This CDR3 has 17 residues. The CDR3 is CATSDSPSGRPTDTQYF. In nucleotides, the CDR3 is TGTGCCACCAGTGATTCTCCTAGCGGGAGGCCCACAGATACGCAGTATTTT.

In its sample, this clonotype was seen a few times. The chain recombines TRBV15 with TRBJ1-5; D ambiguous. The V and J ends lost 0 bases and 7 bases respectively, with 4 bases between them. The CDR3 totals 12 residues. Germline V CDR1 and CDR2: LNHNV, YYDKDF (reference sequence). CDR3 nucleotide sequence: TGTGCCACCAGCAGAGATCGGCAGCCCCAGCATTTT. Its protein product is CATSRDRQPQHF. Filled out from reference TRBV15 and TRBJ1-5, the complete variable domain reads DAMVIQNPRYQVTQFGKPVTLSCSQTLNHNVMYWYQQKSSQAPKLLFHYYDKDFNNEADTPDNFQSRRPNTSFCFLDIRSPGLGDTAMYLCATSRDRQPQHFGDGTRLSIL.

The genes are TRBV7-9 and TRBJ1-4, with 7 bases aligning to TRBD1. Per germline, CDR1 SEHNR and CDR2 FQNEAQ (reference sequence). V lost 3 bases to trimming and J lost 8 bases; unmatched junction nucleotides: 9. There are 15 residues in the CDR3. The CDR3 spells CASSFQGGAGEKLFF. The CDR3 DNA is TGTGCCAGCAGCTTCCAGGGGGGTGCGGGAGAAAAACTGTTTTTT.

The chain uses TRBV15 and TRBJ2-7, with D possibly TRBD1 on 6 matching bases. Germline CDR1 LNHNV, CDR2 YYDKDF (reference sequence). Trimming pared 0 bases from V and 5 bases from J, leaving 14 bases between. The CDR3 has 15 residues. CDR3 loop: CATSREVTGSDEQYF. Here the CDR3 DNA reads TGTGCCACCAGCAGAGAAGTTACAGGGTCGGACGAGCAGTACTTC.

The chain joins TRBV5-5 to TRBJ2-7; D gene uncertain. The CDR3 totals 12 residues. V was trimmed by 1 base and J by 5 bases, leaving 7 bases between them. Germline V lookup: CDR1 SGHKS, CDR2 YYEKEE (reference sequence). The CDR3 DNA is TGTGCCAGCAGCTTGTTATCCCACGAGCAGTACTTC. Translated: CASSLLSHEQYF.

V is TRBV20-1 and J is TRBJ2-5, with 9 nucleotides matching TRBD1. Germline V gene lookup returns CDR1 DFQATT and CDR2 SNEGSKA (reference sequence). The CDR3 is 15 amino acids. Losses at the gene ends were 3 bases for V and 2 bases for J; bases not matched to a gene: 7. CDR3 region: CSASRGTGPQETQYF. The CDR3 DNA follows: TGCAGTGCTAGTCGCGGGACAGGGCCTCAAGAGACCCAGTACTTC.

This clonotype was seen only a few times. The CDR3: CASSPRGQGDYTF. In DNA form, the CDR3 reads TGTGCCAGCAGCCCTCGGGGACAGGGGGATTACACCTTC. The chain carries TRBV7-3 and TRBJ1-2, with TRBD1 identical over 11 bases. Germline trimming cut 5 bases from V and 11 bases from J; bases unmatched to any gene: 7. Germline V gene lookup returns CDR1 SGHTA and CDR2 FQGTGA. The CDR3 totals 13 residues.